This is a list of T cell receptor beta chains from one sample in a study of cytomegalovirus exposure and HLA in healthy donors. Here immunoSEQ multiplex PCR was the method, and the copy in TCRdb shows in-frame clones only, minus some. With about 96,000 clones in the sample, the ten largest clones hold around 3.4%. Sequencing used PBMCs. The receptors derive from a woman aged 30 to 39 in good health and CMV-seronegative. CDR3s include the opening cysteine and the closing phenylalanine or tryptophan. A D gene is named only where the DNA matches it firmly.

>NA|TRBV7-9|TRBJ1-2
CASSKRGLFQQNYGHTF
TGTGCCAGCAGCAAAAGAGGGCTGTTCCAACAAAACTATGGCCACACCTTC
>NA|TRBV29-1|TRBJ1-5
CSVEASRGAQHF
TGCAGCGTTGAGGCCTCACGAGGTGCCCAGCATTTT
>TRBD2|TRBV30|TRBJ2-3
CAWRAGVVTDTQYF
TGTGCCTGGAGGGCGGGGGTAGTCACAGATACGCAGTATTTT
>TRBD1|TRBV28|TRBJ1-1
CASSLPTAGTAYVITEAFF
TGTGCCAGCAGTTTACCCACCGCCGGGACAGCTTACGTGATCACTGAAGCTTTCTTT
>NA|TRBV19|TRBJ1-2
CASSMRTVLNGYTF
TGTGCCAGTAGTATGCGGACAGTCCTTAACGGCTACACCTTC
>NA|TRBV11-2|TRBJ1-1
CASSLDLGSGAFF
TGTGCCAGCAGCTTAGATCTTGGGTCAGGGGCTTTCTTT
>TRBD1|TRBV28|TRBJ1-2
CASSSGQGSNGYTF
TGTGCCAGCAGTTCGGGACAGGGTTCGAATGGCTACACCTTC
>TRBD1|TRBV7-9|TRBJ1-2
CASSNRQGVVADGYTF
TGTGCCAGCAGCAACCGACAGGGGGTGGTTGCTGATGGCTACACCTTC
>NA|TRBV29-1|TRBJ1-1
CSARGWDTEAFF
TGCAGCGCCAGGGGATGGGACACTGAAGCTTTCTTT
>NA|TRBV4-1|TRBJ2-3
CASSHLGASTDTQYF
TGCGCCAGCAGCCATCTAGGCGCTAGCACAGATACGCAGTATTTT
>NA|TRBV19|TRBJ1-4
CASRKVGEDEKLFF
TGTGCCAGTAGGAAGGTAGGGGAGGATGAAAAACTGTTTTTT
>NA|TRBV6-1|TRBJ1-3
CASSASGVGNTIYF
TGTGCCAGCAGTGCCTCGGGGGTAGGAAACACCATATATTTT
>TRBD1|TRBV5-8|TRBJ1-1
CASSYGTGLGAFF
TGTGCCAGCAGCTACGGGACAGGGCTTGGAGCTTTCTTT
>TRBD2|TRBV10-3|TRBJ2-3
CAIRKEREGHNSTDTQYF
TGTGCCATCCGCAAGGAGCGGGAGGGCCACAATAGCACAGATACGCAGTATTTT
>TRBD2|TRBV7-2|TRBJ2-5
CASSLVAGGRGETQYF
TGTGCCAGCAGCTTAGTGGCGGGGGGGCGGGGAGAGACCCAGTACTTC
>NA|TRBV19|TRBJ1-2
CASSKADSYTF
TGTGCCAGTAGTAAAGCGGATAGCTACACCTTC
>TRBD2|TRBV4-2|TRBJ2-5
CASTGGGEQYF
TGTGCCAGCACGGGAGGGGGGGAGCAGTACTTC
>NA|TRBV5-6|TRBJ1-5
CASSSSSNQPQHF
TGTGCCAGCAGCTCCTCCAGCAATCAGCCCCAGCATTTT
>NA|TRBV6-1|TRBJ1-3
CASTEGGWGNTIYF
TGTGCCAGCACCGAAGGAGGGTGGGGAAACACCATATATTTT
>TRBD1|TRBV5-8|TRBJ1-4
CASSKTGAATNEKLFF
TGTGCCAGCAGCAAGACAGGGGCCGCAACTAATGAAAAACTGTTTTTT
>NA|TRBV6-1|TRBJ2-3
CASRAPLGGTQYF
TGTGCCAGCAGAGCACCCCTAGGAGGTACGCAGTATTTT
>TRBD1|TRBV9|TRBJ2-5
CASSVAGQGQETQYF
TGTGCCAGCAGCGTAGCCGGACAGGGCCAAGAGACCCAGTACTTC
>TRBD2|TRBV4-1|TRBJ2-2
CASSQEPGLTNTGELFF
TGCGCCAGCAGCCAAGAACCGGGACTAACTAACACCGGGGAGCTGTTTTTT
>NA|TRBV7-6|TRBJ2-7
CASSRDFQQYF
TGTGCCAGCAGCCGGGACTTTCAGCAGTACTTC
>TRBD1|TRBV5-1|TRBJ1-6
CASSLDRGTYNSPLHF
TGCGCCAGCAGCTTGGACAGGGGAACCTATAATTCACCCCTCCACTTT
>TRBD1|TRBV9|TRBJ1-1
CASSAGGSGYTEAFF
TGTGCCAGCAGCGCAGGGGGATCAGGGTACACTGAAGCTTTCTTT
>TRBD1|TRBV27|TRBJ2-5
CAIRQGAGETQYF
TGTGCCATCCGACAGGGGGCGGGGGAGACCCAGTACTTC
>NA|TRBV27|TRBJ1-5
CASSSGNQPQHF
TGTGCCAGCAGTTCGGGCAATCAGCCCCAGCATTTT
>TRBD2|TRBV11-2|TRBJ2-5
CASTRWGGEGIETQYF
TGTGCCAGCACCCGGTGGGGGGGGGAAGGCATAGAGACCCAGTACTTC
>NA|TRBV19|TRBJ1-2
CASFDGSYGYTF
TGTGCCAGCTTCGACGGGAGCTATGGCTACACCTTC
>NA|TRBV19|TRBJ1-6
CASSLRDSPLHF
TGTGCCAGTAGTCTAAGAGATTCACCCCTCCACTTT
>NA|TRBV19|TRBJ1-5
CASSIAGGNQPQHF
TGTGCCAGTAGTATAGCGGGGGGAAATCAGCCCCAGCATTTT
>TRBD2|TRBV29-1|TRBJ2-1
CSVEGLAGVYEQFF
TGCAGCGTTGAGGGACTAGCGGGGGTCTATGAGCAGTTCTTC
>NA|TRBV5-4|TRBJ2-3
CASSYGPGGTDTQYF
TGTGCCAGCAGCTACGGCCCAGGGGGCACAGATACGCAGTATTTT
>NA|TRBV5-1|TRBJ2-2
CASSLAIGVNTGELFF
TGCGCCAGCAGCTTGGCGATAGGGGTCAACACCGGGGAGCTGTTTTTT